This TCR beta chain was captured by sequencing in a study of identical twins. Healthy Caucasians provided all donations. After removal of 2 bases from V and 4 bases from J, the junction contained 13 bases not matched to a gene. Germline V lookup: CDR1 SGHRS, CDR2 YFSETQ. CDR3 size: 19 residues. Each cDNA held unique molecular identifiers, and template switching gave it a universal primer site. Using its own MiXCR run on the 5' RACE reads, TCRdb lists one record per CDR3 protein. The table includes approximately 680,000 distinct CDR3 sequences, about 7% detected once. This clonotype was observed at least ten times. Antigen: not known. The study, taken as a whole, reports: With monozygotic twins, out-of-frame TCR alpha sharing exceeded what models estimated. Fewer insertions were carried by abundant cord blood beta clonotypes, but none was seen in memory repertoires.

This sample also appeared in a second study, on yellow fever vaccine responses in identical twins.

This clonotype originated in a woman aged 18-30 years in good health. The V call is TRBV5-1, the J call TRBJ2-3; 13 positions agree with TRBD2. The material sequenced was PBMCs. As DNA, the CDR3 is TGCGCCAGCAGCTTACGAACCACTAGCGGGAGGGCCCTGGCAGATACGCAGTATTTT. Amino acids: CASSLRTTSGRALADTQYF.